This T cell receptor beta chain was recovered during a study of T-cell memory formation after mild COVID-19 listed by TCRdb under 2021. A note on the overall study: TCR sequence clusters from the two donors were found to be largely donor specific. In a couple of donors, T-cell clones that expanded and contracted after mild COVID-19 were tracked by sequencing TCRalpha and TCRbeta repertoires over time. The cohort comprised two young, previously healthy adult volunteers, one female and one male.

The table lists this clonotype with a few counts. This clone's antigen is unknown. The sample holds no much larger clone one base away, and base qualities are not on file. These reads were obtained on an Illumina NovaSeq 6000. TCRalpha and TCRbeta cDNA libraries were constructed by 5'RACE with constant-segment primers, with sample barcodes and unique molecular identifiers being introduced. RNA was extracted from every sample with Trizol reagent. Amplification of the libraries took two PCR steps, and the second step added a second sample barcode plus Illumina TruSeq adapters. The libraries were sequenced on an Illumina NovaSeq using 2 x 150 bp paired-end reads. The paper's processing steps were these. Reads were demultiplexed and collapsed into UMI-guided consensus sequences with migec v1.2.7. Using mixcr v2.1.11, UMI consensuses were aligned to TRA and TRB V and J templates and then assembled into clonotypes. Expanded or contracted clonotypes were those called significant by both edgeR and NoisET, with noise models trained on biological replicates. For edgeR calls, a false discovery rate-adjusted p below 0.01 and a log2 fold-change threshold of 1 were applied. As an exploratory analysis of dynamics, PCA with hierarchical clustering was applied to max-normalized trajectories of the 1000 most abundant clonotypes. Separately sequenced CD4+ and CD8+ repertoires were used to assign the CD4 or CD8 phenotype of responding clones. TCRdb's own reprocessing of the public reads used fastp at Q25 and MiXCR and kept productive beta chains. Each CDR3 protein gets just one entry, which takes the most common genes and DNA from the rows behind it. TCRdb assigned the V and J calls; the authors' analysis was not used. This sample is represented by more than 350,000 distinct CDR3 sequences; around 21% of them were singletons. Together, the top ten hold about an eighth of the sample.

The germline V gene specifies KGHSH as CDR1 and LQKENI as CDR2. The CDR3 starts with the cysteine, ends with the phenylalanine, and has 14 residues. Only the CDR3 portion is preserved as DNA: 42 bases, with reading frame beginning at the first base. V and J are truncated by 0 bases and 0 bases respectively, leaving an intervening sequence of 5 bases. Paper-wide results and their limitations: SARS-CoV-2 specificity of the second-wave clones peaking on day 37 was not confirmed. Contracting CD4+ clones were found mainly in CM and EM memory subsets, while CD8+ clones were enriched in EMRA. Only a couple of mild cases were covered in the study, and larger cohorts including severe cases with pre-infection samples were considered necessary. Some responding clones were detected in pre-infection memory, suggesting pre-existing cross-reactive memory T cells joined the SARS-CoV-2 response. From day 15 to 85, contracting clones showed balanced CD4/CD8 phenotypes, whereas a second wave of clones that expanded from day 15 to 37 leaned towards CD4+.

PBMCs were isolated by Ficoll-Paque density gradient centrifugation. Recombination linked TRBV18 to TRBJ1-1, with the D segment identity uncertain. The sequence came from an adult woman who had mild COVID-19 (a few samples of this study predate the infection). The sample titles of this study are shuffled in the database, so cell type and time point are left out; the donor was told from shared clones. The material sequenced was PBMCs or a T cell subset sorted from them (not recorded which). The sequence in DNA is TGTGCCAGCTCACCACCGGGGATGAACACTGAAGCTTTCTTT. It specifies CASSPPGMNTEAFF.